The following is a T cell receptor beta chain sequence with its context. Its antigen is not known. Trimming left V 6 bases short and J 2 bases short, with 26 bases between. The V gene's germline CDR1 is SNHLY and CDR2 FYNNEI. CDR3 length: 19 residues. The sample comes from a study of shared clonotypes between healthy human individuals. The overall study: With ages of 18 to 49, the donors were two women and three men. Three plates each covered CD4 naive and memory; CD8 naive two, CD8 memory one.

Study results and limitations: The study found roughly 5.3% of naive CD4 clonotypes shared across four donors.

The data were produced by immunoSEQ multiplex PCR, yet TCRdb's version contains in-frame clones alone and is incomplete. The sample yields some 500,000 clones, almost 97% seen once. This clonotype was sampled from a woman under 40 in good health. The sample consisted of naive CD4+ T cells sorted from blood. Subset meaning: CD45RA+ positively selected. The chain carries TRBV2 and TRBJ1-3; D perhaps matches TRBD1 (5 bases). CDR3: CASRNWPEVGKGPGNTIYF. DNA for the CDR3: TGTGCCAGCAGAAACTGGCCAGAAGTTGGAAAGGGGCCTGGAAACACCATATATTTT.